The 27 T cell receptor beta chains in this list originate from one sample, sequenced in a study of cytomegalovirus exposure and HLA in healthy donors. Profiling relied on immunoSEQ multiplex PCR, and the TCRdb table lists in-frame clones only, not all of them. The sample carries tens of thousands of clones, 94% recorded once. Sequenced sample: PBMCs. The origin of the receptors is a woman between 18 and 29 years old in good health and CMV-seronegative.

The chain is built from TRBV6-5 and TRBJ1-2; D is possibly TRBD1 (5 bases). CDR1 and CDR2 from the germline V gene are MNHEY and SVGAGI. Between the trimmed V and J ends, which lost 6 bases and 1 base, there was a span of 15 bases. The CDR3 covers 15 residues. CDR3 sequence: CASSPDSSYNYGYTF. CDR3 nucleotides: TGTGCCAGCAGCCCCGACAGTAGCTATAACTATGGCTACACCTTC.

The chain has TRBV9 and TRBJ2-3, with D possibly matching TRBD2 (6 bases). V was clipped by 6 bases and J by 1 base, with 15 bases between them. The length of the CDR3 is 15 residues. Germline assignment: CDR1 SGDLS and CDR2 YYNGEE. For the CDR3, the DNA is TGTGCCAGCACCCACGGAGGGGTAGGCACAGATACGCAGTATTTT. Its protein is CASTHGGVGTDTQYF.

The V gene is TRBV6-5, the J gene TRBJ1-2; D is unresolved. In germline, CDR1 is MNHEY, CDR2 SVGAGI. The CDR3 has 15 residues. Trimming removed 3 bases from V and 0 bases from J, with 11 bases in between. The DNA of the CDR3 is TGTGCCAGCAGTTATCTTGGCGGAGCTAACTATGGCTACACCTTC. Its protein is CASSYLGGANYGYTF.

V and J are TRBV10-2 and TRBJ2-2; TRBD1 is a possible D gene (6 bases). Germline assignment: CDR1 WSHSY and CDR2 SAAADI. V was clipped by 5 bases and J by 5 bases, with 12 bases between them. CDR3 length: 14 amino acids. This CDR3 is CASSYTQGTGELFF. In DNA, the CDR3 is TGCGCCAGCAGTTACACTCAGGGGACCGGGGAGCTGTTTTTT.

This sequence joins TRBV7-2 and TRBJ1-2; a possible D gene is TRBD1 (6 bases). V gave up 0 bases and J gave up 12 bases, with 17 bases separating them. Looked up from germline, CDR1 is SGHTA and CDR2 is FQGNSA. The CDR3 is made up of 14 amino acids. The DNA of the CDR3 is TGTGCCAGCAGCTTAGCGTGGGTCGGGCAGGGGCACACCTTC. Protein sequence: CASSLAWVGQGHTF.

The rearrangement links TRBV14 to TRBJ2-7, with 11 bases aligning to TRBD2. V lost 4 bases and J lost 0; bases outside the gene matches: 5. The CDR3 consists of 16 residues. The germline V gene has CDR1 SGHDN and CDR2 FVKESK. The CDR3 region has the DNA TGTGCCAGCAGCCTCGGACTAGCGGGTTTCTCCTACGAGCAGTACTTC. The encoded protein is CASSLGLAGFSYEQYF. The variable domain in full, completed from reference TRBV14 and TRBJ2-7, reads EAGVTQFPSHSVIEKGQTVTLRCDPISGHDNLYWYRRVMGKEIKFLLHFVKESKQDESGMPNNRFLAERTGGTYSTLKVQPAELEDSGVYFCASSLGLAGFSYEQYFGPGTRLTVT.

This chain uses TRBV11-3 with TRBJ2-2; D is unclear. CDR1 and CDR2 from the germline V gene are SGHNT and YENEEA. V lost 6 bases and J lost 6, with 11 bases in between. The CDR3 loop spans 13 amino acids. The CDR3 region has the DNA TGTGCCAGCAGTGTCGAGCCGGCCGGGGAGCTGTTTTTT. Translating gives CASSVEPAGELFF.

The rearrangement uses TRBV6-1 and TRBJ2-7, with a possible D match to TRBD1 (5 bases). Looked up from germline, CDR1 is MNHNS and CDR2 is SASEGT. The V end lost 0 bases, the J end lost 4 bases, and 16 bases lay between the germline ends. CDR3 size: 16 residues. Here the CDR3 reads CASSEALVSGRYEQYF. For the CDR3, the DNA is TGTGCCAGCAGTGAAGCTCTTGTGTCAGGGCGGTACGAGCAGTACTTC.

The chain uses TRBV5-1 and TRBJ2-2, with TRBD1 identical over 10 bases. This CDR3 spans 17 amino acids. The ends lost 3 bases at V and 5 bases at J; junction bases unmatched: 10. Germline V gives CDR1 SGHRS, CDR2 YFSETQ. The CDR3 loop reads CASSYLGQGVGTGELFF. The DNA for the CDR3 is TGCGCCAGCAGCTACCTTGGACAGGGGGTCGGAACCGGGGAGCTGTTTTTT.

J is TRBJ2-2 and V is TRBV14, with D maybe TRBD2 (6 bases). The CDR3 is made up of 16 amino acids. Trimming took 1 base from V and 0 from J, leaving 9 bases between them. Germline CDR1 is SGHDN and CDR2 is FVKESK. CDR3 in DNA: TGTGCCAGCAGCCAAGTCGGGGGATCGAACACCGGGGAGCTGTTTTTT. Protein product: CASSQVGGSNTGELFF. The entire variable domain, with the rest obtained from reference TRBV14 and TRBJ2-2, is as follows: EAGVTQFPSHSVIEKGQTVTLRCDPISGHDNLYWYRRVMGKEIKFLLHFVKESKQDESGMPNNRFLAERTGGTYSTLKVQPAELEDSGVYFCASSQVGGSNTGELFFGEGSRLTVL.

The CDR3 sequence is CASSQTHPRGQGDEKLFF. CDR3 bases: TGCGCCAGCAGTCAAACCCACCCCCGGGGACAGGGCGATGAAAAACTGTTTTTT. The chain joins TRBV23-1 to TRBJ1-4, with TRBD1 identical over 9 bases. TRBV23-1 is reported as an ORF; its role is uncertain. This CDR3 region has 18 residues. V lost 2 bases to trimming and J lost 6 bases; unmatched junction nucleotides: 13.

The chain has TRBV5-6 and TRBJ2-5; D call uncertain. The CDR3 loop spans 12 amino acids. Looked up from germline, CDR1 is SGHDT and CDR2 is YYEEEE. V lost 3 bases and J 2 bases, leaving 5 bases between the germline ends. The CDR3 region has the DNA TGTGCCAGCAGCTCCTCTCAAGAGACCCAGTACTTC. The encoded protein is CASSSSQETQYF.

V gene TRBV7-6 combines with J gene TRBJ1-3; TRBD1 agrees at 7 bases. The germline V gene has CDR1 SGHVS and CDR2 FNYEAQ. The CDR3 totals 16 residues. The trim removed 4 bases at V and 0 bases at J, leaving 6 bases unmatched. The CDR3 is CASSSSGTVSGNTIYF. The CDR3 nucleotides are TGTGCCAGCAGCTCTAGCGGGACAGTCTCTGGAAACACCATATATTTT.

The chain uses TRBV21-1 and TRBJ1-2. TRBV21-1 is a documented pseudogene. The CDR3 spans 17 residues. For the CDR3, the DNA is TGTGCCAGCAGCAAAGTTGGGAGTGAGGTGGGTCTCTATGGCTACACCTTC. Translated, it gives CASSKVGSEVGLYGYTF.

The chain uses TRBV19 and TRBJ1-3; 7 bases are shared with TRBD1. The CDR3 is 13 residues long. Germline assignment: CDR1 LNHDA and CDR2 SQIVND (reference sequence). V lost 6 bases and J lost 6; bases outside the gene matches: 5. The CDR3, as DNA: TGTGCCAGTAGGACCAGGGGGGAAAACACCATATATTTT. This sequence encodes CASRTRGENTIYF. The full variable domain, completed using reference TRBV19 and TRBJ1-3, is DGGITQSPKYLFRKEGQNVTLSCEQNLNHDAMYWYRQDPGQGLRLIYYSQIVNDFQKGDIAEGYSVSREKKESFPLTVTSAQKNPTAFYLCASRTRGENTIYFGEGSWLTVV.

CDR3: CASSQGQAKNIQYF. The CDR3 nucleotides are TGTGCCAGCAGCCAAGGACAGGCCAAAAACATTCAGTACTTC. The chain couples TRBV6-5 to TRBJ2-4; TRBD1 is a possible D gene (6 bases). Trimming left V 6 bases short and J 1 base short, with 10 bases between. CDR3 size: 14 residues. Germline CDR1 and CDR2: MNHEY and SVGAGI.

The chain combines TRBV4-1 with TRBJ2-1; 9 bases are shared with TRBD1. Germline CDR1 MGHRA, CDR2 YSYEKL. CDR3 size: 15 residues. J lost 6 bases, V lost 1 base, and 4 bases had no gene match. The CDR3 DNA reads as TGCGCCAGCAGCCAAGTGGGACAGGGTAGCAATGAGCAGTTCTTC. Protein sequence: CASSQVGQGSNEQFF.

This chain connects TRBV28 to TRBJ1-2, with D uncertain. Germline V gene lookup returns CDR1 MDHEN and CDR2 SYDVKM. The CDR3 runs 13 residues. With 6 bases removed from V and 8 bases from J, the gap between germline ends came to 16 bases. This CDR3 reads CASSRFSRSGYTF. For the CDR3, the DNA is TGTGCCAGCAGCCGATTCTCCAGGTCAGGCTACACCTTC.

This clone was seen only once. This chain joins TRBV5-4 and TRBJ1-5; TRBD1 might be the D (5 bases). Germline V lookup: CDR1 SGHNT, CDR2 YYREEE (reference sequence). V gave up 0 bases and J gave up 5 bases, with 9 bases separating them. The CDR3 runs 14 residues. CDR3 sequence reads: CASSLGGADQPQHF. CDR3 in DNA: TGTGCCAGCAGCTTGGGTGGGGCGGATCAGCCCCAGCATTTT.

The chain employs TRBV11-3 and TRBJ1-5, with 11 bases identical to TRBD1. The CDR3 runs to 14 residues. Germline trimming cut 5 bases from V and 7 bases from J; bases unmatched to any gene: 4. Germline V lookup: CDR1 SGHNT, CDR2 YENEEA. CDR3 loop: CASSPGTGGQPQHF. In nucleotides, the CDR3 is TGTGCCAGCAGCCCCGGGACAGGGGGACAGCCCCAGCATTTT.

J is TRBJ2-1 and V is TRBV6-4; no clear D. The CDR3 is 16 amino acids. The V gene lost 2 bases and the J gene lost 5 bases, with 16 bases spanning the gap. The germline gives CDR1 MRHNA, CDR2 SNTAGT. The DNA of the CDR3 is TGTGCCAGCAGTGACCTCGACTCCCTTGGCGACAATGAGCAGTTCTTC. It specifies CASSDLDSLGDNEQFF.

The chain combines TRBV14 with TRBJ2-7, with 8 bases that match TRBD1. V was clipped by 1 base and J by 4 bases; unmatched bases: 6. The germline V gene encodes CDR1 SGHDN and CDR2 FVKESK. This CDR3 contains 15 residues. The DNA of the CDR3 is TGTGCCAGCAGCCAAGGACAGGGGTATCGGTACGAGCAGTACTTC. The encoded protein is CASSQGQGYRYEQYF.

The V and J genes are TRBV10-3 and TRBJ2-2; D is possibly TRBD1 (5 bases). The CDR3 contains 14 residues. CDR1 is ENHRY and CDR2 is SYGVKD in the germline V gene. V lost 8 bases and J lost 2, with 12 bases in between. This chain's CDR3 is CAIGAPTNTGELFF. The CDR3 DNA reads TGTGCCATCGGGGCCCCCACCAACACCGGGGAGCTGTTTTTT.

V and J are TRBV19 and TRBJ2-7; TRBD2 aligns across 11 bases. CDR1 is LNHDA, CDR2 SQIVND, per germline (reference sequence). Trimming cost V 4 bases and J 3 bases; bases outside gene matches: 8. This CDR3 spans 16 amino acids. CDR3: CASSNAQGLAVYEQYF. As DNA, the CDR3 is TGTGCCAGTAGTAACGCCCAGGGACTAGCGGTCTACGAGCAGTACTTC.

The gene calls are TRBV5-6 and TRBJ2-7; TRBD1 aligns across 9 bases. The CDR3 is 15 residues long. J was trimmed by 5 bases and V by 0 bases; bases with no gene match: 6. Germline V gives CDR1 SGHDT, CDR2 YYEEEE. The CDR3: CASSLVGTGYHEQYF. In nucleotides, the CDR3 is TGTGCCAGCAGCTTGGTAGGGACAGGGTACCACGAGCAGTACTTC. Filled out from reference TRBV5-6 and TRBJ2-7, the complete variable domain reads DAGVTQSPTHLIKTRGQQVTLRCSPKSGHDTVSWYQQALGQGPQFIFQYYEEEERQRGNFPDRFSGHQFPNYSSELNVNALLLGDSALYLCASSLVGTGYHEQYFGPGTRLTVT.

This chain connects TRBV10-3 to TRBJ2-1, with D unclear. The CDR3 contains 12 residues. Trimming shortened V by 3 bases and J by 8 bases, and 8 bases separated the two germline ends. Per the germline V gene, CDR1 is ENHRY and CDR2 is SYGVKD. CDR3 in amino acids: CAISDRGDEQFF. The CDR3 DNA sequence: TGTGCCATCAGTGACCGAGGTGATGAGCAGTTCTTC.

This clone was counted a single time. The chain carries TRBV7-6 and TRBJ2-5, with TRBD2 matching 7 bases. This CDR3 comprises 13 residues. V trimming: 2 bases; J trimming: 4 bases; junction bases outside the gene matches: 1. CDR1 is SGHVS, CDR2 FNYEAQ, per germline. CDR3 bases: TGTGCCAGCAGCTTAATAGCGGGAGAGACCCAGTACTTC. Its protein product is CASSLIAGETQYF.